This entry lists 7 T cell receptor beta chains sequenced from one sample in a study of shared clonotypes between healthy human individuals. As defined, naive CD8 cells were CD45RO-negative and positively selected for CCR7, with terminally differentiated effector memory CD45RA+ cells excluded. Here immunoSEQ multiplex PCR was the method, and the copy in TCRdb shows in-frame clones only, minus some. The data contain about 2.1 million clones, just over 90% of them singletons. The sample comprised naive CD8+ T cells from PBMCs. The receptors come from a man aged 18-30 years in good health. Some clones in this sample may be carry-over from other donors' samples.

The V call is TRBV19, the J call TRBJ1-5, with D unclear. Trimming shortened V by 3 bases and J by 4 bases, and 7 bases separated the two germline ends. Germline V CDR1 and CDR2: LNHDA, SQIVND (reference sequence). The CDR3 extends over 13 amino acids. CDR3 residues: CASSIWWNQPQHF. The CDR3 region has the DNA TGTGCCAGTAGTATCTGGTGGAATCAGCCCCAGCATTTT.

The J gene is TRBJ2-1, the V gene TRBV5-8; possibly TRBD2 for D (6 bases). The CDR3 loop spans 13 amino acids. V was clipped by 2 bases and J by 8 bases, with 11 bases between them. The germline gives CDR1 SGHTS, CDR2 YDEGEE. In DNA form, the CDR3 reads TGTGCCAGCAGCTTACGGGACTCCCATGAGCAGTTCTTC. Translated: CASSLRDSHEQFF. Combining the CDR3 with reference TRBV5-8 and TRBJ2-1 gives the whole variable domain EAGVTQSPTHLIKTRGQQATLRCSPISGHTSVYWYQQALGLGLQFLLWYDEGEERNRGNFPPRFSGRQFPNYSSELNVNALELEDSALYLCASSLRDSHEQFFGPGTRLTVL.

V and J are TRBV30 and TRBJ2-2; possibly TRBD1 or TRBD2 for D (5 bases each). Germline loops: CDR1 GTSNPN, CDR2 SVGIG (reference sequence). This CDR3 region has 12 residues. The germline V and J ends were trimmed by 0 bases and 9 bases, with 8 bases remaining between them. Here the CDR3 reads CAWSVGTRELFF. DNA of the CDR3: TGTGCCTGGAGTGTGGGGACCAGGGAGCTGTTTTTT.

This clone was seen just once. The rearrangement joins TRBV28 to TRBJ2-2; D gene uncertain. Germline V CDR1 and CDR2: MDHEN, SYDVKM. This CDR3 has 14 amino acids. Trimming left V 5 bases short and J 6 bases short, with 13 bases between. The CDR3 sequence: CASSPTARAGELFF. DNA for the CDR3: TGTGCCAGCAGTCCCACTGCCCGGGCCGGGGAGCTGTTTTTT.

CDR3 sequence reads: CASSQSPSGVYNEQFF. Here the CDR3 DNA reads TGTGCCAGCAGCCAATCCCCCAGCGGGGTCTACAATGAGCAGTTCTTC. The chain has TRBV4-2 and TRBJ2-1; 7 positions agree with TRBD2. CDR3 length: 16 amino acids. Looked up from germline, CDR1 is LGHNA and CDR2 is YNFKEQ. V dropped 2 bases and J dropped 3; count of bases not matched to a gene: 7.

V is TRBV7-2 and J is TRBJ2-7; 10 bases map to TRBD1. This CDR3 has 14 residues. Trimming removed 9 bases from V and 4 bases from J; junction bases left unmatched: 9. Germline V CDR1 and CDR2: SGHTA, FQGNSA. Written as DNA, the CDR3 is TGTGCCAGTTCTCAGGACAGGGGGGCGTACGAGCAGTACTTC. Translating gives CASSQDRGAYEQYF. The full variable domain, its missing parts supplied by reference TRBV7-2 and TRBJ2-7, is GAGVSQSPSNKVTEKGKDVELRCDPISGHTALYWYRQSLGQGLEFLIYFQGNSAPDKSGLPSDRFSAERTGGSVSTLTIQRTQQEDSAVYLCASSQDRGAYEQYFGPGTRLTVT.

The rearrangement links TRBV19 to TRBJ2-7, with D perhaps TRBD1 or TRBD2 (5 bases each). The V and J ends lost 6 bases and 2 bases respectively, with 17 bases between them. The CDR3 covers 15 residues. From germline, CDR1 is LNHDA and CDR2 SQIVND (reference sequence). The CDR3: CASSDGQGPAYEQYF. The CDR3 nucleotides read TGTGCCAGTAGCGATGGGCAGGGACCGGCCTACGAGCAGTACTTC.